The text below deals with one T cell receptor (beta chain). The data stem from a study of control samples from healthy donors and cancer patients. The CDR3 runs 15 residues. The V gene's germline CDR1 is MRHNA and CDR2 SNTAGT. V lost 3 bases and J lost 0, with 9 bases in between. Data came from immunoSEQ multiplex PCR; TCRdb stores just in-frame clones and leaves some out. The sample shows about 100,000 clones, around 89% of them seen only once. The V and J genes are TRBV6-4 and TRBJ2-1; no firm D call. This clonotype was sampled from a man aged 30-40 years in good health. Sequences were obtained from blood. The CDR3 DNA reads TGTGCCAGCAGTGAAGGTACGGGCTCCTACAATGAGCAGTTCTTC. Protein product: CASSEGTGSYNEQFF.